This T cell receptor beta chain was found in a study of cytomegalovirus exposure and HLA in healthy donors. Study overall: Drawn from HLA-typed donors, about 82 million unique TCRs were held in an early data release. General study findings and limits: With later analysis, a missense DCLRE1C variant became linked to TCR beta V- and J-gene trimming.

The PCR made use of 60 Vbeta and 13 Jbeta primers. In the original processing: The count from a later analysis was about 80 million unique TCR beta chains, around 11 million of them shared. The method was immunoSEQ multiplex PCR; TCRdb's version includes in-frame clones alone and lacks a portion of them. That table furnishes V, J and clone size, whereas the DNA furnished D and trimming. The sample carries roughly 150,000 clones, roughly 80% recorded once. Points on this clone: The antigen is undetermined.

This CDR3 is 15 amino acids long. V was cut by 7 bases and J by 4 bases, with 19 bases left in between. Germline-derived CDR1 and CDR2 are SGHTS and YDEGEE. The sequence came from a female donor in good health and CMV-seronegative. The sequencing input was PBMCs. The chain carries TRBV5-8 and TRBJ2-3, with no clear D. This chain's CDR3 is CASSPRVIAADTQYF. The CDR3 DNA reads TGTGCCAGCTCGCCTCGAGTAATAGCCGCAGATACGCAGTATTTT.